The T cell receptor beta chain under discussion was sequenced for a study of somatic reversion in DOCK8 deficiency (dated by TCRdb to 2018 to 2020). Background for the entire study: T cell receptor beta repertoires were compared among DOCK8-deficient patients, DOCK8-revertant patients and healthy volunteers. The study examined how somatic reversion of pathogenic DOCK8 variants changes lymphocyte differentiation and function in DOCK8 deficiency. The DOCK8-deficient patients included in the study had been described in earlier reports.

With respect to this clonotype: Its antigen target is currently unknown. The junction departs from germline at one end; a sequencing error may be responsible.

Paper-wide results and their limitations: The source material for each sample, whole blood versus PBMCs, was not specified per sample in the methods.

Receptors were amplified or captured by multiplex PCR. TRB libraries were made by one-step amplicon PCR using EuroClonality-NGS primers on approximately 97 ng genomic DNA. Sequencing of the TRB amplicons was carried out on Illumina MiSeq instruments using 2 x 250 bp version 2 chemistry. Regarding the original processing steps: Primary TRB sequence analysis and V(D)J annotation were performed with IMGT/HighV-QUEST. Repertoire diversity and composition were evaluated with VDJtools after nonfunctional clones were removed and downsampling was applied for comparisons between samples. TCRdb ran its own pipeline on the public reads, namely fastp trimming at Q25 and MiXCR clone calling, and kept in-frame beta chains. Duplicate CDR3 protein sequences are folded into a single record with the most common DNA and genes. For this entry, the V and J calls and clone size follow TCRdb and not the study's own pipeline. The sample table contains 1,000 to 1,500 distinct CDR3 sequences; only one count was recorded for 26% of them. The ten largest account for 84% of the sample.

Genomic DNA for TCR repertoire analysis was extracted from whole blood samples or from PBMCs. Samples were obtained from a few DOCK8-revertant patients, with some of these patients sampled at multiple time points. As encoded in the germline V gene, CDR1 is LGHNA while CDR2 is YNFKEQ. Its CDR3 holds 15 amino acids, cysteine through phenylalanine. Of the read, only the CDR3 DNA is kept; its 45 bases are in frame from base 1. This clonotype originated in a human donor with DOCK8 deficiency. Sequencing used peripheral blood. In light of the paper, this sample's cell subset or site label describes: DOCK8-deficient patient with somatic reversion. The V and J genes are TRBV4-2 and TRBJ1-1, and possibly TRBD1, on 5 matching bases. The CDR3 reads as follows: CTSSQDEGLNTEAFF. The base sequence is TGTACCAGCAGCCAAGATGAGGGGTTGAACACTGAAGCTTTCTTT.